The 21 T cell receptor beta chains in this list originate from one sample, sequenced in a study of blood T cell repertoires in COVID-19. Libraries were prepared by immunoSEQ multiplex PCR; TCRdb keeps only in-frame clonotypes and omits some of them. The sample gives over 150,000 clones, 81% of which show up once; around 10% is in the top ten. The specimen sequenced was peripheral blood. The receptor set was obtained from an elderly woman with COVID-19, enrolled during active disease.

This clone has only one observation. The chain couples TRBV15 to TRBJ2-7, with D perhaps matching TRBD1 (5 bases). V shed 1 base and J shed 4 bases, with 11 bases lying between them. CDR3 length: 14 amino acids. CDR1 is LNHNV, CDR2 YYDKDF, per germline (reference sequence). CDR3 nucleotide sequence: TGTGCCACCAGCAGAGTTCCCAGGGATTACGAGCAGTACTTC. This sequence encodes CATSRVPRDYEQYF.

The chain links TRBV7-9 to TRBJ1-4; 8 nucleotides align to TRBD1. Germline V CDR1 and CDR2: SEHNR, FQNEAQ (reference sequence). V shed 0 bases and J 8 bases; nucleotides not matched to a gene: 2. The CDR3 runs 14 residues. CDR3 nucleotide sequence: TGTGCCAGCAGCTTAGCCAGGGGGCAGGAAAAACTGTTTTTT. Protein product: CASSLARGQEKLFF.

V gene TRBV5-6 combines with J gene TRBJ2-1; 9 positions agree with TRBD2. The germline gives CDR1 SGHDT, CDR2 YYEEEE. The junction had 5 bases not matched to a gene; V was cut back by 2 bases and J by 5 bases. CDR3 length: 15 residues. The CDR3 region is CASSFPGTSHNEQFF. As DNA, the CDR3 is TGTGCCAGCAGCTTTCCCGGGACTAGCCACAATGAGCAGTTCTTC.

This chain connects TRBV5-1 to TRBJ2-2; D is perhaps TRBD1 (6 bases). There are 14 residues in the CDR3. Germline CDR1 is SGHRS and CDR2 is YFSETQ. Trimming removed 4 bases from V and 4 bases from J, with 11 bases in between. CDR3 nucleotides: TGCGCCAGCAGCGTTACAGGGTCCACCGGGGAGCTGTTTTTT. Translated: CASSVTGSTGELFF.

This clone is a singleton in its sample. The CDR3 reads CASSYYPGQGTGELFF. Written as DNA, the CDR3 is TGTGCCAGCAGTTACTATCCGGGACAGGGAACCGGGGAGCTGTTTTTT. This chain joins TRBV6-5 and TRBJ2-2; TRBD1 matches 9 bases. V was clipped by 1 base and J by 5 bases; unmatched bases: 5. Germline CDR1 and CDR2: MNHEY and SVGAGI. CDR3 length equals 16 residues.

The chain couples TRBV3-1 (or the pseudogene TRBV3-2) to TRBJ2-3, with TRBD2 matching 12 bases. Trimming at V came to 4 bases and at J to 6 bases, leaving 8 bases not matched to a gene. The CDR3 contains 16 residues. Germline CDR1 is LGHDT and CDR2 is YNNKEL (reference sequence). The CDR3 here is CASSRRTSGKEDTQYF. In DNA form, the CDR3 reads TGTGCCAGCAGCCGCCGGACTAGCGGGAAAGAGGATACGCAGTATTTT.

V and J are TRBV6-5 and TRBJ2-1; 10 positions agree with TRBD2. J was trimmed by 8 bases and V by 6 bases; bases with no gene match: 4. The CDR3 runs 13 residues. Per germline, CDR1 MNHEY and CDR2 SVGAGI. The CDR3 sequence: CASRLAGSDEQFF. As DNA, the CDR3 is TGTGCCAGCAGACTAGCGGGGTCCGATGAGCAGTTCTTC.

This chain links TRBV6-5 with TRBJ1-1; 12 bases fit TRBD1. The CDR3 sequence is 15 residues long. Germline V gene sequence: CDR1 MNHEY, CDR2 SVGAGI. V shed 4 bases, J shed 3 bases, and the junction held 3 bases outside the gene matches. The CDR3 DNA sequence: TGTGCCAGCAGTTCCCGGGACAGGGGGCACACTGAAGCTTTCTTT. Its translation is CASSSRDRGHTEAFF.

The rearrangement links TRBV19 to TRBJ1-4; possible D gene TRBD1, 5 bases. The CDR3 extends over 14 amino acids. Trimming pared 3 bases from V and 5 bases from J, leaving 10 bases between. Per the germline V gene, CDR1 is LNHDA and CDR2 is SQIVND (reference sequence). For the CDR3, the DNA is TGTGCCAGTAGTATCAGCGCAGGGAATGAAAAACTGTTTTTT. Protein sequence: CASSISAGNEKLFF.

The chain links TRBV11-2 to TRBJ2-5; weak D call: TRBD2 (6 bases). The CDR3 spans 11 residues. The V gene's germline CDR1 is SGHAT and CDR2 FQNNGV. V was trimmed by 3 bases and J by 13 bases, leaving 12 bases between them. CDR3 coding DNA: TGTGCCAGCAGCTTCTGGGGGGTATGGTACTTC. This translates into CASSFWGVWYF.

In DNA form, the CDR3 reads TGCAGCGTTAGACAGGGGGTCAACACCGGGGAGCTGTTTTTT. The encoded protein is CSVRQGVNTGELFF. The gene calls are TRBV29-1 and TRBJ2-2, with 9 bases identical to TRBD1. With V trimmed by 5 bases and J by 2 bases, 3 bases remained unmatched. Per the germline V gene, CDR1 is SQVTM and CDR2 is ANQGSEA. This CDR3 is built from 14 residues.

This clone was observed a few times. The chain couples TRBV24-1 to TRBJ1-3; D unclear. This CDR3 has 14 amino acids. CDR1 is KGHDR and CDR2 is SFDVKD in the germline V gene. V lost 3 bases, J lost 4 bases, and 9 bases lay in between. CDR3 protein: CATSDGGLGNTIYF. The CDR3 coding sequence is TGTGCCACCAGTGATGGAGGGTTAGGAAACACCATATATTTT.

The gene calls are TRBV5-6 and TRBJ1-1; D is unresolved. Germline lookup yields CDR1 SGHDT and CDR2 YYEEEE. The CDR3 is 12 amino acids. V lost 1 base and J lost 8, with 9 bases in between. CDR3 sequence: CASSLYSVEAFF. CDR3 coding DNA: TGTGCCAGCAGCTTGTATAGTGTAGAAGCTTTCTTT.

The rearrangement joins TRBV14 to TRBJ1-5, with TRBD1 matching 11 bases. The CDR3 runs 18 residues. CDR1 is SGHDN and CDR2 is FVKESK in the germline V gene. Trimming at V came to 6 bases and at J to 0 bases, leaving 10 bases not matched to a gene. The CDR3 sequence is CASRRTGGGLNSNQPQHF. The CDR3 DNA follows: TGTGCCAGCAGACGGACAGGGGGCGGCCTGAATAGCAATCAGCCCCAGCATTTT.

This clone has just one count. The CDR3 sequence: CATLHRTSGFTDTQYF. The CDR3 DNA is TGTGCCACCTTACACCGGACTAGCGGGTTCACAGATACGCAGTATTTT. The J gene is TRBJ2-3, the V gene TRBV28; TRBD2 matches at 11 bases. Germline assignment: CDR1 MDHEN and CDR2 SYDVKM. The CDR3 totals 16 residues. With V trimmed by 10 bases and J by 2 bases, 11 bases remained unmatched. The variable domain in full, completed from reference TRBV28 and TRBJ2-3, reads DVKVTQSSRYLVKRTGEKVFLECVQDMDHENMFWYRQDPGLGLRLIYFSYDVKMKEKGDIPEGYSVSREKKERFSLILESASTNQTSMYLCATLHRTSGFTDTQYFGPGTRLTVL.

The V call is TRBV2, the J call TRBJ2-2, with 8 nucleotides matching TRBD2. Unmatched junction bases numbered 4, after V lost 3 bases and J lost 1 base. This CDR3 contains 16 residues. Germline V lookup: CDR1 SNHLY, CDR2 FYNNEI. CDR3 DNA: TGTGCCAGCAGTGACGAGGCGGGAGGGAACACCGGGGAGCTGTTTTTT. It yields the protein CASSDEAGGNTGELFF.

This clone was found a few times. J is TRBJ1-5 and V is TRBV6-5, with unresolved D. CDR1 MNHEY and CDR2 SVGAGI come from the germline V gene. Trimming stripped 6 bases from V and 3 bases from J, with 12 bases between. This CDR3 region has 14 residues. CDR3: CASSPGLNNQPQHF. The CDR3 region has the DNA TGTGCCAGCAGCCCCGGACTGAACAATCAGCCCCAGCATTTT.

This rearrangement joins TRBV5-1 to TRBJ1-1; a possible D gene is TRBD1 (6 bases). This CDR3 contains 18 residues. Between the trimmed V and J ends, which lost 5 bases and 0 bases, there was a span of 23 bases. CDR1 is SGHRS, CDR2 YFSETQ, per germline. The CDR3 DNA reads as TGCGCCAGCAGAAAACGACAGGCACTAATAAATCTGAACACTGAAGCTTTCTTT. Translating it yields CASRKRQALINLNTEAFF.

J is TRBJ2-2 and V is TRBV27; perhaps TRBD2 as D (5 bases). The CDR3 extends over 18 amino acids. The V and J ends lost 2 bases and 0 bases respectively, with 16 bases between them. The germline gives CDR1 MNHEY, CDR2 SMNVEV (reference sequence). The chain's CDR3 is CASSLGFGIAPNTGELFF. CDR3 in DNA: TGTGCCAGCAGTTTAGGGTTCGGGATCGCCCCGAACACCGGGGAGCTGTTTTTT.

This sequence joins TRBV11-2 and TRBJ2-7; D is ambiguous. The CDR3 extends over 15 amino acids. With 0 bases removed from V and 0 bases from J, the gap between germline ends came to 9 bases. CDR1 and CDR2 from the germline V gene are SGHAT and FQNNGV. CDR3 region: CASSLEPRSSYEQYF. CDR3 DNA: TGTGCCAGCAGCTTAGAACCGAGGAGCTCCTACGAGCAGTACTTC.

The rearrangement uses TRBV19 and TRBJ1-1; tentatively, D is TRBD1 (6 bases). The CDR3 contains 14 residues. CDR1 and CDR2 (germline): LNHDA, SQIVND (reference sequence). V gave up 5 bases and J gave up 1 base, with 11 bases separating them. CDR3 loop: CASSLWTENTEAFF. CDR3 bases: TGTGCCAGTAGTCTCTGGACAGAGAACACTGAAGCTTTCTTT.